A single sample is the source of the 22 T cell receptor beta chains below, sequenced in a study of T cell responses to AZD1222 COVID-19 vaccine. The method was immunoSEQ multiplex PCR; TCRdb's version includes in-frame clones alone and lacks a portion of them. The table lists 95,000 to 110,000 clones, approximately 86% of them singletons. Here the sequenced sample was peripheral blood, taken 28 days after the second dose of the MenACWY control vaccine. These receptor sequences come from an adult who received the MenACWY meningococcal vaccine as a control.

This chain links TRBV5-1 with TRBJ2-7; D possibly corresponds to TRBD2 (6 bases). There are 14 residues in the CDR3. Trimming took off 0 bases at V and 4 bases at J, with 11 bases between the two ends. Germline V gene data show CDR1 as SGHRS and CDR2 as YFSETQ. This CDR3 reads CASSLGGDLYEQYF. The CDR3 coding sequence is TGCGCCAGCAGCTTGGGCGGGGATCTGTACGAGCAGTACTTC.

The J gene is TRBJ2-7, the V gene TRBV9; the D gene could be TRBD1 or TRBD2 (5 bases each). Germline CDR1 reads SGDLS; CDR2 reads YYNGEE. This CDR3 contains 14 residues. Trimming took off 0 bases at V and 2 bases at J, with 9 bases between the two ends. Here the CDR3 DNA reads TGTGCCAGCAGCGTAGCGGGGCCCCCCTACGAGCAGTACTTC. It translates to CASSVAGPPYEQYF.

V gene TRBV5-1 combines with J gene TRBJ1-2; no firm D call. The CDR3 runs to 13 residues. From germline, CDR1 is SGHRS and CDR2 YFSETQ. Trimming pared 0 bases from V and 11 bases from J, leaving 14 bases between. DNA for the CDR3: TGCGCCAGCAGCTTGGATGTGCAGGACCCTTACACCTTC. Translation gives CASSLDVQDPYTF.

The genes are TRBV6-2 or TRBV6-3 and TRBJ2-1; 7 bases align to TRBD2. Looked up from germline, CDR1 is MNHEY and CDR2 is SVGEGT. The junction had 8 bases not matched to a gene; V was cut back by 6 bases and J by 3 bases. There are 15 residues in the CDR3. The CDR3 DNA is TGTGCCAGCAGCGACGTGGGGGGGAACTACAATGAGCAGTTCTTC. Translating gives CASSDVGGNYNEQFF.

The gene calls are TRBV18 and TRBJ1-6, with 7 positions matching TRBD1. The trim removed 3 bases at V and 6 bases at J, leaving 5 bases unmatched. Looked up from germline, CDR1 is KGHSH and CDR2 is LQKENI. This CDR3 has 15 amino acids. CDR3 sequence (DNA): TGTGCCAGCTCACCGTCGGGACAGCGTAATTCACCCCTCCACTTT. Protein: CASSPSGQRNSPLHF.

A few counts support this clone. The chain couples TRBV5-1 to TRBJ1-6; 8 bases align to TRBD1. The CDR3 has 15 residues. Germline CDR1 reads SGHRS; CDR2 reads YFSETQ. With 4 bases clipped from V and 7 bases from J, the junction kept 7 bases outside the gene matches. As DNA, the CDR3 is TGCGCCAGCAGCGGCGACAGGGGTATGAATTCACCCCTCCACTTT. Protein: CASSGDRGMNSPLHF.

Regarding this clone: Germline is not matched at one junction end, which may reflect a read error. V and J are TRBV7-2 and TRBJ2-1; 11 bases align to TRBD2. This CDR3 is 16 amino acids long. CDR1 and CDR2 from the germline V gene are SGHTA and FQGNSA. The CDR3 region is CASTLGLAGGGNEQFF. The CDR3 DNA reads as TGTGCCAGCACCTTAGGGCTAGCGGGGGGCGGGAATGAGCAGTTCTTC.

The rearrangement uses TRBV29-1 and TRBJ1-1; D ambiguous. This CDR3 is built from 13 residues. V was trimmed by 4 bases and J by 2 bases, leaving 11 bases between them. From germline, CDR1 is SQVTM and CDR2 ANQGSEA. The CDR3 coding sequence is TGCAGCGTTGGTGGTATCGAAAACACTGAAGCTTTCTTT. Residues: CSVGGIENTEAFF.

The V call is TRBV3-1 (or the pseudogene TRBV3-2), the J call TRBJ2-5; D is unclear. The V end was cut by 1 base, the J end by 3 bases, with 12 bases between. The CDR3 spans 15 residues. Germline V gene lookup returns CDR1 LGHDT and CDR2 YNNKEL (reference sequence). The chain's CDR3 is CASSQVADLKETQYF. The CDR3 DNA is TGTGCCAGCAGCCAAGTGGCGGACCTTAAAGAGACCCAGTACTTC.

The chain has TRBV18 and TRBJ1-5; TRBD1 aligns across 7 bases. The V gene's germline CDR1 is KGHSH and CDR2 LQKENI. The CDR3 spans 15 residues. V dropped 3 bases and J dropped 3; count of bases not matched to a gene: 5. CDR3 sequence (DNA): TGTGCCAGCTCACCCGGGACAGCTTCCAATCAGCCCCAGCATTTT. Its protein is CASSPGTASNQPQHF.

V and J are TRBV7-8 and TRBJ1-1; D call uncertain. V lost 5 bases and J lost 0, with 16 bases in between. Germline CDR1 and CDR2: SGHVS and FQNEAQ. CDR3 length: 16 residues. The CDR3 protein is CASSPWRNPMNTEAFF. CDR3 coding DNA: TGTGCCAGCAGCCCATGGAGGAACCCCATGAACACTGAAGCTTTCTTT.

The chain carries TRBV27 and TRBJ1-6; 7 positions match TRBD1. The ends lost 1 base at V and 4 bases at J; junction bases unmatched: 7. There are 17 residues in the CDR3. Germline V gene data show CDR1 as MNHEY and CDR2 as SMNVEV (reference sequence). CDR3 sequence reads: CASSLYRDREYNSPLHF. In DNA, the CDR3 is TGTGCCAGCAGTTTATATCGGGACAGAGAATATAATTCACCCCTCCACTTT.

V is TRBV28 and J is TRBJ1-1, with 7 bases lining up with TRBD1. The CDR3 length is 15 residues. V was clipped by 8 bases and J by 1 base; unmatched bases: 10. CDR1 and CDR2 (germline): MDHEN, SYDVKM. CDR3 coding DNA: TGTGCCAGCGGTTCCGGTCGACAGGGGAACACTGAAGCTTTCTTT. Translation gives CASGSGRQGNTEAFF.

The chain is built from TRBV11-2 and TRBJ2-2, with 10 bases lining up with TRBD2. The V segment lost 2 bases and the J segment 5 bases; nucleotides outside the gene matches: 2. CDR3 length: 15 amino acids. Germline CDR1 SGHAT, CDR2 FQNNGV. The CDR3 is CASSLILAGTGELFF. Here the CDR3 DNA reads TGTGCCAGCAGCTTAATACTAGCGGGGACCGGGGAGCTGTTTTTT.

This chain links TRBV7-2 with TRBJ1-6; D unresolved. V lost 1 base and J lost 6, with 10 bases in between. The CDR3 totals 15 residues. Germline V gene data show CDR1 as SGHTA and CDR2 as FQGNSA. The CDR3 sequence is CASSLEVRGNSPLHF. The DNA of the CDR3 is TGTGCCAGCAGCTTAGAGGTACGGGGTAATTCACCCCTCCACTTT. Variable domain in full (rest from reference TRBV7-2 and TRBJ1-6): GAGVSQSPSNKVTEKGKDVELRCDPISGHTALYWYRQSLGQGLEFLIYFQGNSAPDKSGLPSDRFSAERTGGSVSTLTIQRTQQEDSAVYLCASSLEVRGNSPLHFGNGTRLTVT.

This sequence joins TRBV11-2 and TRBJ2-3; TRBD1 matches 8 bases. The length of the CDR3 is 16 residues. Trimming at V came to 5 bases and at J to 2 bases, leaving 9 bases not matched to a gene. CDR1 is SGHAT and CDR2 is FQNNGV in the germline V gene. As DNA, the CDR3 is TGTGCCAGCAGCCGTTCAGGGGGCCTCCTCACAGATACGCAGTATTTT. It yields the protein CASSRSGGLLTDTQYF.

The chain has TRBV5-6 and TRBJ1-1; D perhaps matches TRBD1 (5 bases). The CDR3 contains 14 residues. Germline lookup yields CDR1 SGHDT and CDR2 YYEEEE. V was shortened by 1 base and J by 1 base, with 8 bases between the two germline ends. The CDR3 sequence is CASSLRGPNTEAFF. CDR3 DNA: TGTGCCAGCAGCTTGAGGGGTCCGAACACTGAAGCTTTCTTT.

The J gene is TRBJ1-4, the V gene TRBV7-2; D may be TRBD1 (5 bases). Germline V CDR1 and CDR2: SGHTA, FQGNSA. V was clipped by 5 bases and J by 4 bases, with 11 bases between them. CDR3 size: 14 residues. CDR3 loop: CASSRGVLNEKLFF. Here the CDR3 DNA reads TGTGCCAGCAGCCGGGGCGTACTTAATGAAAAACTGTTTTTT.

This sequence joins TRBV6-5 and TRBJ2-3, with D possibly TRBD2 on 5 matching bases. Germline V gene data show CDR1 as MNHEY and CDR2 as SVGAGI. CDR3 length: 14 residues. V was pared by 7 bases and J by 2 bases, with 13 bases between. The CDR3 reads CASKVGENTDTQYF. CDR3 DNA: TGTGCCAGCAAGGTCGGGGAAAACACAGATACGCAGTATTTT.

The V gene is TRBV7-2, the J gene TRBJ2-3; TRBD2 is a possible D gene (6 bases). This CDR3 has 16 residues. The V end lost 6 bases, the J end lost 6 bases, and 22 bases lay between the germline ends. Germline V gene sequence: CDR1 SGHTA, CDR2 FQGNSA. The CDR3 is CASRAGGDPYSDTQYF. In DNA form, the CDR3 reads TGTGCCAGCAGGGCCGGCGGGGACCCATATTCCGATACGCAGTATTTT.

This rearrangement joins TRBV18 to TRBJ1-3; 8 nucleotides match TRBD1. The germline V gene has CDR1 KGHSH and CDR2 LQKENI. The CDR3 consists of 15 residues. The ends lost 3 bases at V and 3 bases at J; junction bases unmatched: 4. CDR3 loop: CASSPQGANGNTIYF. CDR3 sequence (DNA): TGTGCCAGCTCACCGCAGGGGGCTAATGGAAACACCATATATTTT.

This chain joins TRBV24-1 and TRBJ2-1; 9 nucleotides line up with TRBD1. CDR1 KGHDR and CDR2 SFDVKD come from the germline V gene. The CDR3 consists of 12 residues. Trimming took 11 bases from V and 8 from J; bases not matched to a gene: 6. The CDR3 bases are TGTGCCAAAGGGGGACAGGGCCATGAGCAGTTCTTC. The encoded protein is CAKGGQGHEQFF.